This T cell receptor beta chain was identified in a study of shared clonotypes between healthy human individuals. Study-level information: Aged between 18 and 49, the donors were two women and three men. Study-wide points: Sampling covered nothing but blood. Tissue TCR repertoires likely differ from those found in blood.

The germline V gene has CDR1 SGHAT and CDR2 FQNNGV. V lost 5 bases, J lost 0 bases, and 11 bases stayed unmatched. The CDR3 extends over 19 amino acids. A note on this clone: Its specificity is unknown.

The authors split each subset's genomic DNA evenly across several immunoSEQ plates. Clones were read by immunoSEQ multiplex PCR, and TCRdb kept only the in-frame ones, dropping some. The table shows some 2,500,000 clones, with 85% to 95% occurring only once. Each sample came from a Caucasian adult donor living in Nashville, Tennessee. The gene calls are TRBV11-2 and TRBJ2-1, with 12 positions matching TRBD2. The TCR originated in a man younger than 35 in good health. Some clones in this sample may be carry-over from other donors' samples. The sample comprised naive CD4+ T cells from PBMCs. Subset: CD45RA+ positively selected. The CDR3 sequence: CASSHPRTSGTYSYNEQFF. DNA of the CDR3: TGTGCCAGCAGCCACCCCCGGACTAGCGGGACCTACTCCTACAATGAGCAGTTCTTC.